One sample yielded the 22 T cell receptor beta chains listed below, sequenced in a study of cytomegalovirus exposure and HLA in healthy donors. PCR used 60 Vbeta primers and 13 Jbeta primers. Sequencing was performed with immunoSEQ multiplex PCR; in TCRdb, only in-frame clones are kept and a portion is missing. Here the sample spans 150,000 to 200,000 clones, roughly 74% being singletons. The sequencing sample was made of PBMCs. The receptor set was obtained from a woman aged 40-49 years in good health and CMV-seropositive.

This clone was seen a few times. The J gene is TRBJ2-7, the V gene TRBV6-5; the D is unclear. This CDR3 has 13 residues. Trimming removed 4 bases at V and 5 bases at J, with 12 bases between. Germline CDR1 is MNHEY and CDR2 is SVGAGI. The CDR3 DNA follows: TGTGCCAGCAGTTCTCCAGGAAGGCACGAGCAGTACTTC. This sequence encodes CASSSPGRHEQYF.

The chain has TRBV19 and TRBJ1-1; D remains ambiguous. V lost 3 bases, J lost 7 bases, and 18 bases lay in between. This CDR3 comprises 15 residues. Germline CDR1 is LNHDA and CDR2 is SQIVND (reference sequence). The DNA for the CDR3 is TGTGCCAGTAGTATCTGGCCGTCCCCACCGAATGAAGCTTTCTTT. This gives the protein CASSIWPSPPNEAFF.

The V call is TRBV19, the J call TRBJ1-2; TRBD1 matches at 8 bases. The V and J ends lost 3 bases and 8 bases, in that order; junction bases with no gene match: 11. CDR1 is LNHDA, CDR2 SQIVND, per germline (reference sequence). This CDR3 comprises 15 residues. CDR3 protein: CASSIAPGQAGGYTF. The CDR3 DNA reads TGTGCCAGTAGTATTGCCCCGGGACAGGCGGGCGGCTACACCTTC.

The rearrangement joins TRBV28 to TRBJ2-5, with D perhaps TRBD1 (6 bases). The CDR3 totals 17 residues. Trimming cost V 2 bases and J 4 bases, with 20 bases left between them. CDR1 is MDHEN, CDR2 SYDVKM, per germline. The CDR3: CASSLTGPWQGRETQYF. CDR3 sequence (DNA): TGTGCCAGCAGTTTAACAGGGCCGTGGCAGGGGCGAGAGACCCAGTACTTC.

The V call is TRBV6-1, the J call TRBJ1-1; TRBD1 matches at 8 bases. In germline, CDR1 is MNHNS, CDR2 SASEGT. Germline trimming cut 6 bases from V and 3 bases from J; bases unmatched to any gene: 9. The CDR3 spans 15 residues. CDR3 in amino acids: CASSAGTGLYTEAFF. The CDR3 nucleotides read TGTGCCAGCAGCGCCGGGACAGGTCTATACACTGAAGCTTTCTTT.

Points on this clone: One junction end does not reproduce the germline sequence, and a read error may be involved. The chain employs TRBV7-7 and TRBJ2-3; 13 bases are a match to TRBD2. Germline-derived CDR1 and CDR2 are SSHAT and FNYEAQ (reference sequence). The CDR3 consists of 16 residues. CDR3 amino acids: CASSPGLAGETDTQYF. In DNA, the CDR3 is TGTGCTAGCAGCCCCGGACTAGCGGGAGAGACAGATACGCAGTATTTT.

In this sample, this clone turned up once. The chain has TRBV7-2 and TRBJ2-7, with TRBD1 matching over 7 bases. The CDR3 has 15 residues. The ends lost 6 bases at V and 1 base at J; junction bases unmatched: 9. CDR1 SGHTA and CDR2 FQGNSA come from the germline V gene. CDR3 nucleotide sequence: TGTGCCAGCAGTCGGACAGGCCAAGAGTCCTACGAGCAGTACTTC. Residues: CASSRTGQESYEQYF. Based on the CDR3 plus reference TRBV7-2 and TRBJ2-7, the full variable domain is GAGVSQSPSNKVTEKGKDVELRCDPISGHTALYWYRQSLGQGLEFLIYFQGNSAPDKSGLPSDRFSAERTGGSVSTLTIQRTQQEDSAVYLCASSRTGQESYEQYFGPGTRLTVT.

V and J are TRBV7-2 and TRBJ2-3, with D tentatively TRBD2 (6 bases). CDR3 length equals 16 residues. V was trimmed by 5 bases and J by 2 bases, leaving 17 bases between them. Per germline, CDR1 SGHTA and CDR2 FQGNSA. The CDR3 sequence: CASSTYGTADTDTQYF. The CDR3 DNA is TGTGCCAGCAGCACTTACGGGACTGCAGACACAGATACGCAGTATTTT.

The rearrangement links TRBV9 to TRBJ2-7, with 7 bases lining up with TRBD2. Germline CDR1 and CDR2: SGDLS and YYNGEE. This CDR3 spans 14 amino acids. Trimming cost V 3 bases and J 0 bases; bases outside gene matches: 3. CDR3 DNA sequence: TGTGCCAGCAGCGGGGGGGGTGACTCCTACGAGCAGTACTTC. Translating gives CASSGGGDSYEQYF.

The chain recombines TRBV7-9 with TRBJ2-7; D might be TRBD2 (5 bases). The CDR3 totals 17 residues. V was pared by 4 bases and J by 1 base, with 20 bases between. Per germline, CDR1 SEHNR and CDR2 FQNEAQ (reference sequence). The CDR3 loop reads CASSYNPGISFSYEQYF. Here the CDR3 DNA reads TGTGCCAGCAGCTACAATCCCGGGATCTCTTTTTCCTACGAGCAGTACTTC.

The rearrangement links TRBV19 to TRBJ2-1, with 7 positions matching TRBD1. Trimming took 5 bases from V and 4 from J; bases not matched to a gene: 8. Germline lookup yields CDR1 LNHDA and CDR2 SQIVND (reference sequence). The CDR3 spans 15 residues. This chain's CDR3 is CASSVTHRGYNEQFF. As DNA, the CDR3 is TGTGCCAGTAGTGTCACGCACAGGGGTTACAATGAGCAGTTCTTC.

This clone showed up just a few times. CDR3 protein: CASSLDVGLASTGSYEQYF. The CDR3 DNA reads as TGCGCCAGCAGCTTGGATGTGGGACTAGCGAGTACAGGTTCCTACGAGCAGTACTTC. V usage is TRBV5-1 and J usage is TRBJ2-7; 10 bases fit TRBD2. This CDR3 contains 19 residues. Germline V gives CDR1 SGHRS, CDR2 YFSETQ. J gave up 1 base and V 0 bases, and 13 bases lay outside the gene matches.

The CDR3 nucleotides are TGTGCTGAGGGGGCGCGGGAGGGCCTAAACACCGGGGAGCTGTTTTTT. Its protein is CAEGAREGLNTGELFF. The J gene is TRBJ2-2, the V gene TRBV7-3; TRBD2 matches at 9 bases. The CDR3 spans 16 residues. Germline V gene data show CDR1 as SGHTA and CDR2 as FQGTGA. Full variable domain (outside the CDR3, taken from reference TRBV7-3 and TRBJ2-2): GAGVSQTPSNKVTEKGKYVELRCDPISGHTALYWYRQSLGQGPEFLIYFQGTGAADDSGLPNDRFFAVRPEGSVSTLKIQRTERGDSAVYLCAEGAREGLNTGELFFGEGSRLTVL.

The CDR3 is CASTSNRAGANVLTF. The CDR3 coding sequence is TGTGCCAGCACCTCGAATCGCGCCGGGGCCAACGTCCTGACTTTC. V gene TRBV2 combines with J gene TRBJ2-6; D gene ambiguous. V gave up 7 bases and J gave up 4 bases, with 14 bases separating them. The CDR3 contains 15 residues. Germline V lookup: CDR1 SNHLY, CDR2 FYNNEI.

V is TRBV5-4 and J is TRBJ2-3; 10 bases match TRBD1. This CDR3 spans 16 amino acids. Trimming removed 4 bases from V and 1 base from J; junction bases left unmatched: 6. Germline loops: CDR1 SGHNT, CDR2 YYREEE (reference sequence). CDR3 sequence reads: CASSERGTGGTDTQYF. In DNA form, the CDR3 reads TGTGCCAGCAGCGAACGCGGGACAGGGGGCACAGATACGCAGTATTTT.

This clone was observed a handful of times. Here the CDR3 DNA reads TGTGCCAGCAGTGGTACTAGCGGGCACTCCTACAATGAGCAGTTCTTC. Its translation is CASSGTSGHSYNEQFF. The chain combines TRBV2 with TRBJ2-1, with 9 bases matching TRBD2. The CDR3 is made up of 16 amino acids. Trimming cost V 4 bases and J 0 bases; bases outside gene matches: 4. Germline CDR1 is SNHLY and CDR2 is FYNNEI.

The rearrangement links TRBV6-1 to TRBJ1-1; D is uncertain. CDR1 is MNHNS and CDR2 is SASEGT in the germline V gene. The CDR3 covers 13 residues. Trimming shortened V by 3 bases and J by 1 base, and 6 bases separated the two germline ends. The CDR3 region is CASSEAGNTEAFF. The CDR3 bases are TGTGCCAGCAGTGAGGCAGGGAACACTGAAGCTTTCTTT.

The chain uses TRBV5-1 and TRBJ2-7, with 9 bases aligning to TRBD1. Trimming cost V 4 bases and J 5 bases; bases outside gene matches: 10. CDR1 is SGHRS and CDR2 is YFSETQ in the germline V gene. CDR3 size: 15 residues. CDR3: CASSAGTGWNHEQYF. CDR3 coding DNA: TGCGCCAGCAGCGCAGGGACAGGGTGGAACCACGAGCAGTACTTC.

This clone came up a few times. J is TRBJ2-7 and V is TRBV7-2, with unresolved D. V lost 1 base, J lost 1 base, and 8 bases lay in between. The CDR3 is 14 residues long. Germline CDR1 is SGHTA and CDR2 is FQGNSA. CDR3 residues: CASSLDGQSYEQYF. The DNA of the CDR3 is TGTGCCAGCAGCTTAGATGGGCAGTCCTACGAGCAGTACTTC.

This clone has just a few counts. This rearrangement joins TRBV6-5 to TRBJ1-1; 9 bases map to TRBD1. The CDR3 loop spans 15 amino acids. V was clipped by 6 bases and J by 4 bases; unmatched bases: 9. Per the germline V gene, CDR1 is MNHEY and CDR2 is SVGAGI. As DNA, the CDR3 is TGTGCCAGCAGACCTTCGACAGGGGGAGGCACTGAAGCTTTCTTT. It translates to CASRPSTGGGTEAFF.

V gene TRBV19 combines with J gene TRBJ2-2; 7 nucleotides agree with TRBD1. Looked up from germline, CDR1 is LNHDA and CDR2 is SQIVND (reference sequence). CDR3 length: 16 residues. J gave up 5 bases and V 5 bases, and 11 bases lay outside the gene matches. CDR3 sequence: CASSPGQGEFTGELFF. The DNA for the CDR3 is TGTGCCAGTAGTCCGGGCCAGGGGGAATTTACCGGGGAGCTGTTTTTT.

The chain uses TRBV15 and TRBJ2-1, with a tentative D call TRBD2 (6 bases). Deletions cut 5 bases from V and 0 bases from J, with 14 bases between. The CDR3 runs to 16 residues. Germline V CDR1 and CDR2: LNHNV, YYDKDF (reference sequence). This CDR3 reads CATSRPGDSSYNEQFF. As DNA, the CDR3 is TGTGCCACCAGCCGGCCGGGGGATAGCTCCTACAATGAGCAGTTCTTC.